The clone carrying this T cell receptor beta chain was seen a single time. The sample comes from a study of blood T cell repertoires in COVID-19. Study as a whole: Samples representing acute and convalescent COVID-19 were sourced from the United States, Italy and Spain. Nucleic acid was either cDNA or gDNA, and it came from T cells, B-cell-depleted T cells, or PBMCs.

Clones were sequenced by immunoSEQ multiplex PCR, and TCRdb holds only the in-frame ones, with some missing. Of roughly 440,000 clones listed, around 89% are singletons. Trimming removed 1 base from V and 6 bases from J; junction bases left unmatched: 8. Germline loops: CDR1 MGHRA, CDR2 YSYEKL. The CDR3 totals 15 residues. The V call is TRBV4-1, the J call TRBJ1-2; 7 bases are shared with TRBD1. The clonotype was recovered from a woman aged 45-60 years with COVID-19, enrolled during active disease. The sequencing sample was made of peripheral blood. CDR3 DNA sequence: TGCGCCAGCAGCCAAGGTTGGTCTCAGGGGGATGGCTACACCTTC. Protein product: CASSQGWSQGDGYTF.